The 32 T cell receptor beta chains presented below share a single source sample, sequenced in a study of blood T cell repertoires in COVID-19. Some clones are missing from TCRdb's copy, which holds only in-frame ones; the method was immunoSEQ multiplex PCR. The sample carries about 140,000 clones, 85% to 90% recorded once. Source material: peripheral blood. The source is a woman aged 40 to 49 with acute or convalescent COVID-19.

V usage is TRBV19 and J usage is TRBJ2-2; possible D gene TRBD1, 5 bases. Trimming removed 6 bases at V and 0 bases at J, with 14 bases between. CDR3 length: 16 residues. CDR1 and CDR2 (germline): LNHDA, SQIVND (reference sequence). DNA of the CDR3: TGTGCCAGTAGAGCGACAGTCCTCACGAACACCGGGGAGCTGTTTTTT. It encodes CASRATVLTNTGELFF.

This clone was found once. The chain combines TRBV14 with TRBJ2-4; 7 positions agree with TRBD2. The germline V gene encodes CDR1 SGHDN and CDR2 FVKESK. V was clipped by 1 base and J by 0 bases; unmatched bases: 12. CDR3 length: 19 residues. The CDR3, as DNA: TGTGCCAGCAGCCAAGCCCGAGGAGGGGAGGGGTTAGCCAAAAACATTCAGTACTTC. Amino acids: CASSQARGGEGLAKNIQYF.

The chain joins TRBV7-2 to TRBJ2-7; 7 positions match TRBD2. Germline CDR1 reads SGHTA; CDR2 reads FQGNSA. The CDR3 has 16 amino acids. J gave up 2 bases and V 5 bases, and 12 bases lay outside the gene matches. The CDR3 DNA sequence: TGTGCCAGCAGCCCGCCAGGAGGGGAGGGAGCCTACGAGCAGTACTTC. This gives the protein CASSPPGGEGAYEQYF.

The rearrangement links TRBV10-1 to TRBJ1-4; D not certain. Trimming cost V 6 bases and J 1 base, with 12 bases left between them. This CDR3 spans 15 amino acids. Germline V gives CDR1 WNHNN, CDR2 SYGVQD (reference sequence). CDR3 sequence reads: CASSSKGRTNEKLFF. Here the CDR3 DNA reads TGCGCCAGCAGCTCCAAAGGGAGAACTAATGAAAAACTGTTTTTT.

V is TRBV5-1 and J is TRBJ1-1; 10 bases match TRBD1. Looked up from germline, CDR1 is SGHRS and CDR2 is YFSETQ. Germline trimming cut 0 bases from V and 5 bases from J; bases unmatched to any gene: 13. CDR3 length: 18 residues. This chain's CDR3 is CASSLAFAPGQGKTEAFF. In DNA form, the CDR3 reads TGCGCCAGCAGCTTGGCCTTCGCCCCGGGACAGGGGAAGACTGAAGCTTTCTTT.

CDR3 in DNA: TGTGCCACCAGCAGAGATGGGCGGGAAGCTAACTATGGCTACACCTTC. It is translated as CATSRDGREANYGYTF. The genes are TRBV15 and TRBJ1-2; D is unresolved. Trimming shortened V by 0 bases and J by 0 bases, and 11 bases separated the two germline ends. CDR3 length: 16 residues. Germline CDR1 reads LNHNV; CDR2 reads YYDKDF (reference sequence).

This clone was counted a single time. V is TRBV6-4 and J is TRBJ2-1, with TRBD2 matching 9 bases. The length of the CDR3 is 15 residues. After removal of 5 bases from V and 7 bases from J, the junction contained 9 bases not matched to a gene. Germline V gives CDR1 MRHNA, CDR2 SNTAGT. The CDR3 DNA follows: TGTGCCAGCAGTCAAAGCGGGGGGTCAGGGAATGAGCAGTTCTTC. It translates to CASSQSGGSGNEQFF.

The chain joins TRBV10-3 to TRBJ2-7, with TRBD1 matching over 8 bases. The CDR3 extends over 14 amino acids. CDR1 is ENHRY and CDR2 is SYGVKD in the germline V gene. V trimming: 3 bases; J trimming: 2 bases; junction bases outside the gene matches: 3. CDR3 coding DNA: TGTGCCATCAGTGATTCGGACAGGGCCTACGAGCAGTACTTC. Protein product: CAISDSDRAYEQYF.

The rearrangement uses TRBV19 and TRBJ2-2; 16 bases agree with TRBD2. This CDR3 has 22 amino acids. V dropped 5 bases and J dropped 0; count of bases not matched to a gene: 15. Germline V gene data show CDR1 as LNHDA and CDR2 as SQIVND (reference sequence). The CDR3 nucleotides read TGTGCCAGTAGTCCGGGACTAGCGGGGGGGCTACAAAAGTTCGCGAACACCGGGGAGCTGTTTTTT. Amino acids: CASSPGLAGGLQKFANTGELFF.

The V and J genes are TRBV19 and TRBJ2-7; TRBD2 aligns across 8 bases. This CDR3 comprises 15 residues. Germline V gene data show CDR1 as LNHDA and CDR2 as SQIVND (reference sequence). J lost 1 base, V lost 1 base, and 3 bases had no gene match. The CDR3 sequence is CASSIVAGISYEQYF. The CDR3 region has the DNA TGTGCCAGTAGTATAGTAGCGGGGATTTCCTACGAGCAGTACTTC.

Only one count was recorded for this clone. The rearrangement links TRBV5-1 to TRBJ2-1; 11 nucleotides match TRBD1. Germline values: CDR1 SGHRS, CDR2 YFSETQ. The CDR3 covers 15 residues. The V and J ends lost 3 bases and 6 bases, in that order; junction bases with no gene match: 5. CDR3 DNA: TGCGCCAGCAGCTCCGACGGGACAGGGGGCAATGAGCAGTTCTTC. It is translated as CASSSDGTGGNEQFF.

The V call is TRBV30, the J call TRBJ1-1, with TRBD1 matching 7 bases. Germline trimming cut 4 bases from V and 1 base from J; bases unmatched to any gene: 12. The CDR3 extends over 16 amino acids. Germline-derived CDR1 and CDR2 are GTSNPN and SVGIG (reference sequence). The CDR3 DNA reads as TGTGCCTGGAAACGGGGGACAGCCTCCAGGAACACTGAAGCTTTCTTT. This sequence encodes CAWKRGTASRNTEAFF. The full variable domain, rest sourced from reference TRBV30 and TRBJ1-1, is SQTIHQWPATLVQPVGSPLSLECTVEGTSNPNLYWYRQAAGRGLQLLFYSVGIGQISSEVPQNLSASRPQDRQFILSSKKLLLSDSGFYLCAWKRGTASRNTEAFFGQGTRLTVV.

This clone was seen a handful of times. The chain recombines TRBV19 with TRBJ1-5, with 10 bases matching TRBD1. Germline values: CDR1 LNHDA, CDR2 SQIVND (reference sequence). Trimming at V came to 8 bases and at J to 7 bases, leaving 8 bases not matched to a gene. The length of the CDR3 is 14 residues. For the CDR3, the DNA is TGTGCCAGTTTTGACAGGGGGCAGGGACAGCCCCAGCATTTT. This translates into CASFDRGQGQPQHF.

This chain joins TRBV10-2 and TRBJ1-4; D remains unclear. The germline V gene has CDR1 WSHSY and CDR2 SAAADI. V lost 6 bases to trimming and J lost 4 bases, with 15 bases between them. The CDR3 is 15 amino acids. The CDR3 region is CASRESGSNNEKLFF. The CDR3 bases are TGCGCCAGCAGGGAATCCGGGAGTAATAATGAAAAACTGTTTTTT.

The chain uses TRBV7-9 and TRBJ1-2; D gene ambiguous. V was clipped by 5 bases and J by 7 bases, with 23 bases between them. There are 16 residues in the CDR3. Germline V gene data show CDR1 as SEHNR and CDR2 as FQNEAQ (reference sequence). CDR3 residues: CASSLTPAADFSGYTF. DNA for the CDR3: TGTGCCAGCAGCCTCACGCCAGCAGCTGACTTCTCTGGCTACACCTTC.

This clone has a single count. This chain links TRBV3-1 (or the pseudogene TRBV3-2) with TRBJ1-5, with 8 bases fitting TRBD1. This CDR3 contains 14 residues. Per germline, CDR1 LGHDT and CDR2 YNNKEL (reference sequence). The V segment lost 8 bases and the J segment 9 bases; nucleotides outside the gene matches: 12. In DNA form, the CDR3 reads TGTGCCAGCTTCAGGGGGCGGGGGTGTGGGCCCCAGCATTTT. This sequence encodes CASFRGRGCGPQHF.

This chain uses TRBV11-2 with TRBJ2-3; no reliable D call. The V gene lost 2 bases and the J gene lost 4 bases, with 13 bases spanning the gap. The germline gives CDR1 SGHAT, CDR2 FQNNGV. The CDR3 totals 15 residues. DNA of the CDR3: TGTGCCAGCAGCTTAAAGCCCGATTCGTCAGATACGCAGTATTTT. Amino acid sequence: CASSLKPDSSDTQYF.

This clone is a singleton in its sample. This chain connects TRBV7-9 to TRBJ1-4; 9 bases line up with TRBD1. The CDR3 is 17 amino acids. Trimming removed 7 bases from V and 7 bases from J; junction bases left unmatched: 16. Germline lookup yields CDR1 SEHNR and CDR2 FQNEAQ (reference sequence). Written as DNA, the CDR3 is TGTGCCAGCATTCCAACCTCCCAAGGGACAGGGTCTGAAAAACTGTTTTTT. Its translation is CASIPTSQGTGSEKLFF. Full variable domain (missing parts from reference TRBV7-9 and TRBJ1-4): DTGVSQNPRHKITKRGQNVTFRCDPISEHNRLYWYRQTLGQGPEFLTYFQNEAQLEKSRLLSDRFSAERPKGSFSTLEIQRTEQGDSAMYLCASIPTSQGTGSEKLFFGSGTQLSVL.

The chain uses TRBV18 and TRBJ1-6, with a possible D match to TRBD1 (5 bases). V was shortened by 3 bases and J by 8 bases, with 14 bases between the two germline ends. Germline lookup yields CDR1 KGHSH and CDR2 LQKENI. The CDR3 totals 15 residues. The CDR3 here is CASSPSKGQDSPLHF. In DNA, the CDR3 is TGTGCCAGCTCACCCAGCAAGGGGCAAGATTCACCCCTCCACTTT. Full variable domain (remainder filled in from reference TRBV18 and TRBJ1-6): NAGVMQNPRHLVRRRGQEARLRCSPMKGHSHVYWYRQLPEEGLKFMVYLQKENIIDESGMPKERFSAEFPKEGPSILRIQQVVRGDSAAYFCASSPSKGQDSPLHFGNGTRLTVT.

This rearrangement joins TRBV30 to TRBJ1-5, with TRBD1 identical over 11 bases. The V and J ends lost 4 bases and 7 bases, in that order; junction bases with no gene match: 9. There are 15 residues in the CDR3. Germline loops: CDR1 GTSNPN, CDR2 SVGIG (reference sequence). CDR3 in DNA: TGTGCCTGGAACGCAGGACAGGGGGCAGAACAGCCCCAGCATTTT. The encoded protein is CAWNAGQGAEQPQHF.

V gene TRBV7-9 combines with J gene TRBJ2-7; D possibly corresponds to TRBD1 (5 bases). With 3 bases removed from V and 2 bases from J, the gap between germline ends came to 8 bases. The CDR3 covers 13 residues. CDR1 and CDR2 from the germline V gene are SEHNR and FQNEAQ (reference sequence). The DNA for the CDR3 is TGTGCCAGCAGCTTTGACAGCACCTACGAGCAGTACTTC. Protein: CASSFDSTYEQYF.

J is TRBJ1-2 and V is TRBV18, with D tentatively TRBD1 (5 bases). The CDR3 has 14 amino acids. V shed 6 bases and J shed 0 bases, with 11 bases lying between them. The V gene's germline CDR1 is KGHSH and CDR2 LQKENI. The DNA for the CDR3 is TGTGCCAGCTCGATGGACATCTCTAACTATGGCTACACCTTC. This codes for CASSMDISNYGYTF.

The rearrangement uses TRBV6-5 and TRBJ2-1; a possible D gene is TRBD2 (6 bases). The germline gives CDR1 MNHEY, CDR2 SVGAGI. V was cut by 7 bases and J by 5 bases, with 15 bases left in between. The CDR3 contains 14 residues. The CDR3 DNA reads TGTGCCAGCAAATGGGCTAGCGAAAACAATGAGCAGTTCTTC. Translated, it gives CASKWASENNEQFF.

This rearrangement joins TRBV18 to TRBJ1-4; D is perhaps TRBD1 (6 bases). V was clipped by 3 bases and J by 15 bases, with 17 bases between them. From germline, CDR1 is KGHSH and CDR2 LQKENI. CDR3 length: 13 residues. CDR3: CASSPLPRQAVFF. In DNA form, the CDR3 reads TGTGCCAGCTCACCCTTACCGAGACAGGCCGTGTTTTTT.

DNA of the CDR3: TGTGCCAGCAGCTTAGTCGGAGACTCACCCCTCCACTTT. It codes for CASSLVGDSPLHF. The chain couples TRBV7-9 to TRBJ1-6; D is uncertain. V was cut by 1 base and J by 10 bases, with 8 bases left in between. The CDR3 loop spans 13 amino acids. Germline CDR1 reads SEHNR; CDR2 reads FQNEAQ (reference sequence).

The gene calls are TRBV21-1 and TRBJ1-5; the D call in the table, TRBD1, was not verified against the DNA. TRBV21-1 is marked as a pseudogene. The CDR3 loop spans 15 amino acids. CDR3 loop: CASSYRVISNQPQHF. The CDR3 nucleotides read TGTGCCAGCAGTTACAGGGTCATTAGCAATCAGCCCCAGCATTTT.

The rearrangement joins TRBV6-2 or TRBV6-3 to TRBJ2-7; D remains ambiguous. V lost 5 bases to trimming and J lost 3 bases, with 5 bases between them. This CDR3 comprises 11 residues. Looked up from germline, CDR1 is MNHEY and CDR2 is SVGEGT. CDR3 nucleotide sequence: TGTGCCAGCAGTCCCTACTACGAGCAGTACTTC. Its protein product is CASSPYYEQYF.

The V gene is TRBV29-1, the J gene TRBJ1-1; D unresolved. Per germline, CDR1 SQVTM and CDR2 ANQGSEA. The CDR3 has 10 amino acids. Trimming took 6 bases from V and 6 from J, leaving 8 bases between them. CDR3 bases: TGCAGCGTCCTAGTCGCTGAAGCTTTCTTT. This codes for CSVLVAEAFF.

There are a few counts of this clone. The chain is built from TRBV5-1 and TRBJ1-4; 7 bases align to TRBD1. The CDR3 totals 14 residues. With 4 bases clipped from V and 5 bases from J, the junction kept 5 bases outside the gene matches. CDR1 is SGHRS and CDR2 is YFSETQ in the germline V gene. The CDR3 sequence is CASSQGDRNEKLFF. The CDR3 DNA follows: TGCGCCAGCAGCCAAGGGGACAGAAATGAAAAACTGTTTTTT.

The chain is built from TRBV19 and TRBJ1-5, with D tentatively TRBD1 (5 bases). The CDR3 contains 14 residues. V was trimmed by 3 bases and J by 4 bases, leaving 10 bases between them. Germline V gene sequence: CDR1 LNHDA, CDR2 SQIVND (reference sequence). The CDR3 DNA sequence: TGTGCCAGTAGTATGAGGGAGGGGAATCAGCCCCAGCATTTT. It yields the protein CASSMREGNQPQHF. Filled out from reference TRBV19 and TRBJ1-5, the complete variable domain reads DGGITQSPKYLFRKEGQNVTLSCEQNLNHDAMYWYRQDPGQGLRLIYYSQIVNDFQKGDIAEGYSVSREKKESFPLTVTSAQKNPTAFYLCASSMREGNQPQHFGDGTRLSIL.

This chain connects TRBV2 to TRBJ2-3; TRBD2 matches at 13 bases. CDR1 and CDR2 from the germline V gene are SNHLY and FYNNEI. The CDR3 runs to 19 residues. The V gene end was trimmed by 1 base and the J gene end by 2 bases; junction bases not matched to a gene: 9. CDR3 bases: TGTGCCAGCAGTGAAGGTGAAGGACTAGCGGGGGCCTTCACAGATACGCAGTATTTT. Its protein product is CASSEGEGLAGAFTDTQYF.

This clone was counted a single time. V and J are TRBV6-2 or TRBV6-3 and TRBJ2-2, with D perhaps TRBD1 (5 bases). The CDR3 contains 14 residues. V shed 0 bases and J shed 5 bases, with 7 bases lying between them. CDR1 is MNHEY, CDR2 SVGEGT, per germline. The CDR3 bases are TGTGCCAGCAGTTACTCCAGGGAAACCGGGGAGCTGTTTTTT. It codes for CASSYSRETGELFF.